The 29 T cell receptor beta chains given below trace back to one sample, sequenced in a study of blood T cell repertoires in COVID-19. The assay was immunoSEQ multiplex PCR, and TCRdb's table has in-frame clones only and misses some. The sample carries some 320,000 clones, roughly 85% recorded once. Sequencing was carried out using PBMCs or T cells enriched from blood (not recorded which). The receptors come from a woman in her 30s who had been exposed to COVID-19.

The chain recombines TRBV5-6 with TRBJ1-1; 7 bases are shared with TRBD1. Trimming cost V 5 bases and J 6 bases; bases outside gene matches: 13. The germline V gene encodes CDR1 SGHDT and CDR2 YYEEEE. This CDR3 spans 15 amino acids. DNA for the CDR3: TGTGCCAGCAGAGAACAGGGGAGCATGCAGGCTGAAGCTTTCTTT. Its protein is CASREQGSMQAEAFF.

The chain recombines TRBV4-1 with TRBJ1-1; D gene uncertain. The CDR3 totals 16 residues. Trimming removed 4 bases from V and 5 bases from J, with 20 bases in between. CDR1 is MGHRA and CDR2 is YSYEKL in the germline V gene. The CDR3 spells CASSPPRVALGTEAFF. DNA of the CDR3: TGCGCCAGCAGCCCCCCCCGGGTGGCGCTGGGTACTGAAGCTTTCTTT.

The V gene is TRBV9, the J gene TRBJ1-4; D gene ambiguous. V lost 0 bases to trimming and J lost 7 bases, with 13 bases between them. The CDR3 loop spans 15 amino acids. The germline CDR1 and CDR2 sequences are SGDLS and YYNGEE. CDR3 in DNA: TGTGCCAGCAGCGTAGCTGACAAATTCGGTGAAAAACTGTTTTTT. Protein: CASSVADKFGEKLFF.

J is TRBJ2-3 and V is TRBV4-3, with a possible D match to TRBD1 (5 bases). The CDR3 contains 14 residues. Per germline, CDR1 LGHNA and CDR2 YSLEER. Between the trimmed V and J ends, which lost 0 bases and 5 bases, there was a span of 9 bases. The CDR3 region has the DNA TGCGCCAGCAGCCAAGATCAGGGTGGAGATACGCAGTATTTT. Translating it yields CASSQDQGGDTQYF.

J is TRBJ2-5 and V is TRBV13; D is uncertain. The CDR3 has 15 amino acids. Looked up from germline, CDR1 is PRHDT and CDR2 is FYEKMQ (reference sequence). V was clipped by 1 base and J by 4 bases, with 13 bases between them. CDR3 DNA sequence: TGTGCCAGCAGCTTAGAAGCGCCGACTGGAGAGACCCAGTACTTC. Translation: CASSLEAPTGETQYF. The full variable domain, in which reference TRBV13 and TRBJ2-5 provide the parts outside the CDR3, is AAGVIQSPRHLIKEKRETATLKCYPIPRHDTVYWYQQGPGQDPQFLISFYEKMQSDKGSIPDRFSAQQFSDYHSELNMSSLELGDSALYFCASSLEAPTGETQYFGPGTRLLVL.

This rearrangement joins TRBV5-5 to TRBJ2-6; weak D call: TRBD1 (5 bases). The CDR3 totals 15 residues. CDR1 is SGHKS, CDR2 YYEKEE, per germline (reference sequence). The ends were cut back, 0 bases at V and 3 bases at J, with 7 bases in the middle. CDR3 in amino acids: CASSLGTGGANVLTF. The DNA of the CDR3 is TGTGCCAGCAGCTTGGGTACAGGTGGGGCCAACGTCCTGACTTTC. The full variable domain, rest sourced from reference TRBV5-5 and TRBJ2-6, is DAGVTQSPTHLIKTRGQQVTLRCSPISGHKSVSWYQQVLGQGPQFIFQYYEKEERGRGNFPDRFSARQFPNYSSELNVNALLLGDSALYLCASSLGTGGANVLTFGAGSRLTVL.

The genes are TRBV11-3 and TRBJ2-1; TRBD2 aligns across 7 bases. There are 17 residues in the CDR3. Losses at the gene ends were 5 bases for V and 3 bases for J; bases not matched to a gene: 13. In germline, CDR1 is SGHNT, CDR2 YENEEA. CDR3: CASSRTDRSGNYNEQFF. In nucleotides, the CDR3 is TGTGCCAGCAGCCGCACCGATAGGAGCGGGAACTACAATGAGCAGTTCTTC. The full variable domain, rest sourced from reference TRBV11-3 and TRBJ2-1, is EAGVVQSPRYKIIEKKQPVAFWCNPISGHNTLYWYLQNLGQGPELLIRYENEEAVDDSQLPKDRFSAERLKGVDSTLKIQPAELGDSAVYLCASSRTDRSGNYNEQFFGPGTRLTVL.

This chain joins TRBV5-1 and TRBJ1-4; weak D call: TRBD1 (5 bases). Germline V CDR1 and CDR2: SGHRS, YFSETQ. V was pared by 1 base and J by 0 bases, with 7 bases between. The CDR3 runs to 15 residues. CDR3 protein: CASSLPGATNEKLFF. For the CDR3, the DNA is TGCGCCAGCAGCTTGCCGGGGGCAACTAATGAAAAACTGTTTTTT. The full variable domain, completed using reference TRBV5-1 and TRBJ1-4, is KAGVTQTPRYLIKTRGQQVTLSCSPISGHRSVSWYQQTPGQGLQFLFEYFSETQRNKGNFPGRFSGRQFSNSRSEMNVSTLELGDSALYLCASSLPGATNEKLFFGSGTQLSVL.

V and J are TRBV30 and TRBJ2-5; TRBD2 agrees at 12 bases. Germline values: CDR1 GTSNPN, CDR2 SVGIG (reference sequence). The CDR3 covers 15 residues. Trimming cost V 2 bases and J 6 bases; bases outside gene matches: 7. The CDR3 DNA is TGTGCCTGGAGTCGTCCCGGGACTAGCGGGCAGACCCAGTACTTC. Its translation: CAWSRPGTSGQTQYF.

In DNA, the CDR3 is TGTGCCAGCAGCCAACAGATAACGGTTGGGGGCCTCTATGGCTACACCTTC. As protein: CASSQQITVGGLYGYTF. This chain links TRBV4-2 with TRBJ1-2; tentatively, D is TRBD1 (6 bases). The CDR3 runs to 17 residues. Germline values: CDR1 LGHNA, CDR2 YNFKEQ. Trimming cost V 2 bases and J 4 bases, with 20 bases left between them.

A note on this clone: The same CDR3 can be traced to other DNA sequences in this sample. The chain is built from TRBV4-1 and TRBJ2-2; 7 bases align to TRBD2. CDR1 is MGHRA and CDR2 is YSYEKL in the germline V gene. The CDR3 covers 15 residues. The V and J ends lost 4 bases and 0 bases, in that order; junction bases with no gene match: 2. CDR3 protein: CASSLGRANTGELFF. In DNA, the CDR3 is TGCGCCAGCAGCCTGGGGAGGGCGAACACCGGGGAGCTGTTTTTT.

The V and J genes are TRBV30 and TRBJ1-1; D is undetermined. The V end was cut by 7 bases, the J end by 7 bases, with 22 bases between. Per the germline V gene, CDR1 is GTSNPN and CDR2 is SVGIG (reference sequence). The CDR3 runs 14 residues. The CDR3 nucleotides are TGTGCCTATCAAGCCCTTAGAGGGAAGCTTGAAGCTTTCTTT. Protein: CAYQALRGKLEAFF.

The chain uses TRBV28 and TRBJ2-1; TRBD2 is a possible D gene (7 bases). The germline CDR1 and CDR2 sequences are MDHEN and SYDVKM. The ends were cut back, 5 bases at V and 4 bases at J, with 15 bases in the middle. The CDR3 runs to 15 residues. In DNA, the CDR3 is TGTGCCAGCAGTGCTGCGGGGGCCATATACAATGAGCAGTTCTTC. It yields the protein CASSAAGAIYNEQFF.

Concerning this clone: The same CDR3 arises from other DNA sequences in this sample as well. CDR3 in amino acids: CASRGSGTGSEKLFF. The CDR3 DNA is TGTGCCAGCAGGGGCTCCGGGACAGGGAGTGAAAAACTGTTTTTT. V usage is TRBV28 and J usage is TRBJ1-4; 9 bases are a match to TRBD1. V lost 6 bases to trimming and J lost 7 bases; unmatched junction nucleotides: 9. The CDR3 sequence is 15 residues long. Germline V CDR1 and CDR2: MDHEN, SYDVKM.

The chain joins TRBV6-4 to TRBJ1-2; TRBD1 is a possible D gene (6 bases). CDR3 length: 14 residues. Trimming cost V 0 bases and J 4 bases, with 9 bases left between them. Per the germline V gene, CDR1 is MRHNA and CDR2 is SNTAGT. The CDR3 sequence is CASSDSDSSYGYTF. DNA for the CDR3: TGTGCCAGCAGTGACTCGGACAGCTCCTATGGCTACACCTTC.

J is TRBJ1-2 and V is TRBV7-3; 9 nucleotides match TRBD1. The germline V gene has CDR1 SGHTA and CDR2 FQGTGA. The J segment lost 2 bases and the V segment lost 6 bases, leaving 19 bases of the junction unmatched. The CDR3 length is 19 residues. The CDR3 sequence: CASSSPRGQGRGPNYGYTF. In DNA, the CDR3 is TGTGCCAGCAGTTCCCCTCGGGGACAGGGTCGAGGCCCAAACTATGGCTACACCTTC.

The rearrangement links TRBV7-9 to TRBJ2-1; 7 positions match TRBD2. CDR1 is SEHNR, CDR2 FQNEAQ, per germline (reference sequence). This CDR3 is 16 amino acids long. V shed 5 bases and J 0 bases; nucleotides not matched to a gene: 7. CDR3 in amino acids: CASSHGAGRSYNEQFF. CDR3 coding DNA: TGTGCCAGCAGCCATGGAGCGGGGCGCTCCTACAATGAGCAGTTCTTC.

V usage is TRBV7-8 and J usage is TRBJ2-5, with 7 bases aligning to TRBD2. Germline V gene sequence: CDR1 SGHVS, CDR2 FQNEAQ. The trim removed 1 base at V and 1 base at J, leaving 0 bases unmatched. This CDR3 contains 14 residues. Here the CDR3 reads CASSLGGGQETQYF. The DNA of the CDR3 is TGTGCCAGCAGCTTAGGGGGGGGCCAAGAGACCCAGTACTTC.

The chain has TRBV5-4 and TRBJ2-7; a weak D match, TRBD1 (5 bases). Deletions cut 6 bases from V and 5 bases from J, with 18 bases between. The CDR3 has 14 residues. CDR1 SGHNT and CDR2 YYREEE come from the germline V gene (reference sequence). CDR3 nucleotides: TGTGCCAGCAACCCGGTGGGGCTCGCGGACGAGCAGTACTTC. The encoded protein is CASNPVGLADEQYF.

CDR3: CASRDRGMTGEQYF. In nucleotides, the CDR3 is TGTGCCAGCAGAGACAGGGGGATGACGGGGGAGCAGTACTTC. The V gene is TRBV3-1 (or the pseudogene TRBV3-2), the J gene TRBJ2-7; 9 bases agree with TRBD1. Germline loops: CDR1 LGHDT, CDR2 YNNKEL (reference sequence). Losses at the gene ends were 6 bases for V and 7 bases for J; bases not matched to a gene: 10. The length of the CDR3 is 14 residues.

DNA of the CDR3: TGTGCCAGCAGCTACACTAGCGGGAGCACAGATACGCAGTATTTT. It encodes CASSYTSGSTDTQYF. J is TRBJ2-3 and V is TRBV5-4; 9 bases are a match to TRBD2. The CDR3 is 15 residues long. Per the germline V gene, CDR1 is SGHNT and CDR2 is YYREEE (reference sequence). The junction had 2 bases not matched to a gene; V was cut back by 3 bases and J by 0 bases. Looking up the rest from reference TRBV5-4 and TRBJ2-3 gives the full variable domain: ETGVTQSPTHLIKTRGQQVTLRCSSQSGHNTVSWYQQALGQGPQFIFQYYREEENGRGNFPPRFSGLQFPNYSSELNVNALELDDSALYLCASSYTSGSTDTQYFGPGTRLTVL.

The genes are TRBV20-1 and TRBJ1-5; 10 bases are a match to TRBD1. The germline gives CDR1 DFQATT, CDR2 SNEGSKA (reference sequence). CDR3 length equals 19 residues. Trimming at V came to 3 bases and at J to 0 bases, leaving 14 bases not matched to a gene. Written as DNA, the CDR3 is TGCAGTGCTAGTTCTAGCGGGACAGGGGTTCAGAATAGCAATCAGCCCCAGCATTTT. It yields the protein CSASSSGTGVQNSNQPQHF.

The genes are TRBV24-1 and TRBJ2-4, with 9 bases that match TRBD1. The V gene end was trimmed by 6 bases and the J gene end by 6 bases; junction bases not matched to a gene: 8. Germline CDR1 is KGHDR and CDR2 is SFDVKD. This CDR3 has 15 residues. The DNA of the CDR3 is TGTGCCACCAGTTCCGGGACAGGGTGGGGAAACATTCAGTACTTC. Protein product: CATSSGTGWGNIQYF.

The chain has TRBV7-8 and TRBJ2-5, with a possible D match to TRBD1 (6 bases). The CDR3 runs 14 residues. Germline assignment: CDR1 SGHVS and CDR2 FQNEAQ. V lost 6 bases, J lost 0 bases, and 11 bases lay in between. CDR3 residues: CASRRDRYQETQYF. As DNA, the CDR3 is TGTGCCAGCAGACGTGACAGGTACCAAGAGACCCAGTACTTC.

The rearrangement links TRBV5-5 to TRBJ1-3; D not resolved. The V gene lost 5 bases and the J gene lost 0 bases, with 9 bases spanning the gap. This CDR3 has 14 amino acids. Germline V CDR1 and CDR2: SGHKS, YYEKEE (reference sequence). The CDR3 reads CASRFGSSGNTIYF. The CDR3 nucleotides are TGTGCCAGCAGGTTTGGGAGCTCTGGAAACACCATATATTTT.

The count of this clone is one. This sequence joins TRBV19 and TRBJ1-2, with a tentative D call TRBD1 (5 bases). This CDR3 has 13 residues. Germline V lookup: CDR1 LNHDA, CDR2 SQIVND (reference sequence). The V end lost 3 bases, the J end lost 4 bases, and 9 bases lay between the germline ends. CDR3 sequence: CASSIDSFYGYTF. The CDR3 bases are TGTGCCAGTAGTATCGACAGTTTCTATGGCTACACCTTC. Full variable domain (remainder filled in from reference TRBV19 and TRBJ1-2): DGGITQSPKYLFRKEGQNVTLSCEQNLNHDAMYWYRQDPGQGLRLIYYSQIVNDFQKGDIAEGYSVSREKKESFPLTVTSAQKNPTAFYLCASSIDSFYGYTFGSGTRLTVV.

The chain is built from TRBV7-9 and TRBJ2-6; D gene uncertain. This CDR3 spans 16 amino acids. From germline, CDR1 is SEHNR and CDR2 FQNEAQ (reference sequence). Trimming left V 4 bases short and J 3 bases short, with 13 bases between. This CDR3 reads CASSWRRSFGANVLTF. The DNA of the CDR3 is TGTGCCAGCAGCTGGAGAAGGAGTTTTGGGGCCAACGTCCTGACTTTC.

This clone was counted once. The rearrangement links TRBV4-1 to TRBJ2-1; D is perhaps TRBD2 (5 bases). V was cut by 0 bases and J by 4 bases, with 13 bases left in between. The CDR3 spans 16 residues. CDR1 and CDR2 (germline): MGHRA, YSYEKL. CDR3 sequence (DNA): TGCGCCAGCAGCCAAGAACAAGCGGATGTTTACAATGAGCAGTTCTTC. Its translation is CASSQEQADVYNEQFF.

This chain connects TRBV24-1 to TRBJ1-2; D is unclear. Germline V gives CDR1 KGHDR, CDR2 SFDVKD. V shed 4 bases and J shed 5 bases, with 10 bases lying between them. The CDR3 contains 13 residues. CDR3 residues: CATSDHLQYGYTF. The CDR3, as DNA: TGTGCCACCAGTGACCACTTACAGTATGGCTACACCTTC.